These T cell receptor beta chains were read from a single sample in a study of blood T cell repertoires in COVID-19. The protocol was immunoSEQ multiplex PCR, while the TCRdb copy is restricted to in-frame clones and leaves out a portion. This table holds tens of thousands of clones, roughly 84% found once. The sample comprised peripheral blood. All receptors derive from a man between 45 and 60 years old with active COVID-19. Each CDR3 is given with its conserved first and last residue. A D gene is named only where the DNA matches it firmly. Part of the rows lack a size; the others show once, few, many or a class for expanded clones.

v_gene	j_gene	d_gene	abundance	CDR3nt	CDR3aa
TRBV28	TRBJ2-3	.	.	TGTGCCAGCAGTTTTAGGGACAACTCGGAAGGTGCGCAGTATTTT	CASSFRDNSEGAQYF
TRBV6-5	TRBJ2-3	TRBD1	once	TGTGCCGGAACTACAGGGGGGAGCACAGATACGCAGTATTTT	CAGTTGGSTDTQYF
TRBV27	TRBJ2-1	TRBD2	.	TGTGCCAGCACCCCACCCGGGACTAGCGGGGGCCCATTCTACAATGAGCAGTTCTTC	CASTPPGTSGGPFYNEQFF
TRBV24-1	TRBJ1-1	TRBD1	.	TGTGCCACCAGCCGCGGACAGGGGGCTACTGAAGCTTTCTTT	CATSRGQGATEAFF
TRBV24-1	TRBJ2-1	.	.	TGTGCCACCAGTGACCATGTCAATGAGCAGTTCTTC	CATSDHVNEQFF
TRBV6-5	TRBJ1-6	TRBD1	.	TGTGCCAGCAGTCGGGACAGACAAAATTCACCCCTCCACTTT	CASSRDRQNSPLHF
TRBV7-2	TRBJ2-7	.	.	TGTGCCAGCAGCCTAAGACGACTGGAGGGGTCCTACGAGCAGTACTTC	CASSLRRLEGSYEQYF
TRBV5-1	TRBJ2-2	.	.	TGCGCCAGCAGCTTGGTACAGACCACCGGGGAGCTGTTTTTT	CASSLVQTTGELFF
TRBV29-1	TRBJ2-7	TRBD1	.	TGCAGCGTGGACAGGGGGCACGAGCAGTACTTC	CSVDRGHEQYF
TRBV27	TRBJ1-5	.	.	TGTGCCAGCAGAGCACAGGGAGGGCAGCCCCAGCATTTT	CASRAQGGQPQHF
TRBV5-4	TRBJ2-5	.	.	TGTGCCAGCAGCTCTTCAGCCGGGGGGCGCGAAGAGACCCAGTACTTC	CASSSSAGGREETQYF
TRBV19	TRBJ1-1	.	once	TGTGCCAGTAGTAAACAGGACAGTTCTGAAGCTTTCTTT	CASSKQDSSEAFF
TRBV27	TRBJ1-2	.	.	TGTGCCAGCAGTTTTGGGGGCTCTTTGGGAGGCTACACCTTC	CASSFGGSLGGYTF
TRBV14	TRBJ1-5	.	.	TGTGCCAGCAGCCACCCCGGACAGTCCCCCTACAATCAGCCCCAGCATTTT	CASSHPGQSPYNQPQHF
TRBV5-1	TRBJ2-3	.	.	TGCGCCAGCTCAGGGTCCCCTCGCACAGATACGCAGTATTTT	CASSGSPRTDTQYF
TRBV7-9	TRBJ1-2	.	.	TGTGCCAGCAGCTTTCTGTCAGTTCCTAACTATGGCTACACCTTC	CASSFLSVPNYGYTF
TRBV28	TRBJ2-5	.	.	TGTGCCAGCAGTTTAGTAGAGGCCCCCGTCGAAGAGACCCAGTACTTC	CASSLVEAPVEETQYF
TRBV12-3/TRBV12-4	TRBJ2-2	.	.	TGTGCCAGCAGGGAGGTCTCAGCCGGGGAGCTGTTTTTT	CASREVSAGELFF
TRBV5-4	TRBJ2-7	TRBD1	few	TGTGCCAGCAGCAGACAGGGCTCCTACGAGCAGTACTTC	CASSRQGSYEQYF
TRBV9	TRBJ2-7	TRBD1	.	TGTGCCAGCAGCGTAGCTATACAGGGGTCCTACGAGCAGTACTTC	CASSVAIQGSYEQYF
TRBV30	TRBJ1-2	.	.	TGTGCCTGGAGCGAGGGAGGCGATGGCTACACCTTC	CAWSEGGDGYTF
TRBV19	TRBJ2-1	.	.	TGTGCCAGTAGTTCAAAGCAGGGGTTACGCAATGAGCAGTTCTTC	CASSSKQGLRNEQFF
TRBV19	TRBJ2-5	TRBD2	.	TGTGCCAGTAGTATGGGCGGGGGGCAAGAGACCCAGTACTTC	CASSMGGGQETQYF
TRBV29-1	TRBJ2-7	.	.	TGCAGCGTTGTGGGGCTGGGCGGCTACGAGCAGTACTTC	CSVVGLGGYEQYF
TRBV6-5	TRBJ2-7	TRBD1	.	TGTGCCAGCAATGCAGGGGGCTCCTACGAGCAGTACTTC	CASNAGGSYEQYF
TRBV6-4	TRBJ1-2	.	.	TGTGCCAGCCGCAGGGAGGGAGCAGTCTCTAACTATGGCTACACCTTC	CASRREGAVSNYGYTF
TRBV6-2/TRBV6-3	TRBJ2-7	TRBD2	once	TGTGCCAGCAGTTACCCGACGGGGGGGGGACCTTACGAGCAGTACTTC	CASSYPTGGGPYEQYF
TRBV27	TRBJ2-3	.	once	TGTGCCAGCAGTTCTTCCATAGCGCCTACCACAGATACGCAGTATTTT	CASSSSIAPTTDTQYF
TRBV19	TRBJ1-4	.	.	TGTGCCAGTAGTATGGAGAGTTTTCCGGGAAAACTGTTTTTT	CASSMESFPGKLFF
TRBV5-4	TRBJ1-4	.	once	TGTGCCAGCAGCCCCGGGACAATCTCTGAAAAACTGTTTTTT	CASSPGTISEKLFF
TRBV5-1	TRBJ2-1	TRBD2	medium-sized	TGCGCCAGCAGCCCGGGCGGTAGCGGGGGGGACAATGAGCAGTTCTTC	CASSPGGSGGDNEQFF
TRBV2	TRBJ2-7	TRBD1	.	TGTGCCAGCAGGCTACAGGGGCCTTCCTACGAGCAGTACTTC	CASRLQGPSYEQYF
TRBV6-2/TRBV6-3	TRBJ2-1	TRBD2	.	TGTGCCAGCAGTTACTCTCCCCCTAGCGGGATCTACAATGAGCAGTTCTTC	CASSYSPPSGIYNEQFF
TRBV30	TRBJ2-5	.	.	TGTGCCTGGACCTTTGGGGCCTCCAGCCCCTTTAAAGAGACCCAGTACTTC	CAWTFGASSPFKETQYF
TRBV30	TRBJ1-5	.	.	TGTGCCTGGACCGGACTCGGGGGGGCCCAGCCCCAGCATTTT	CAWTGLGGAQPQHF
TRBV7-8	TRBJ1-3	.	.	TGTGCCAGCGGAGACGGCGGAAACACCATATATTTT	CASGDGGNTIYF
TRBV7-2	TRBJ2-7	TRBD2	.	TGTGCCAGCAGCTTAGGGATGGGGGGGAAAGAGCAGTACTTC	CASSLGMGGKEQYF
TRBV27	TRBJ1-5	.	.	TGTGCCAGCAGTCCACAGGGTTCAATAGGCAATCAGCCCCAGCATTTT	CASSPQGSIGNQPQHF
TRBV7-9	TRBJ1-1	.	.	TGTGCCAGCAGCCGTACTATGGGGGGGAACACTGAAGCTTTCTTT	CASSRTMGGNTEAFF
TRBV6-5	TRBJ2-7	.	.	TGTGCCAGCACCAAGACCACAGGAGGGGTTAAGCAGTACTTC	CASTKTTGGVKQYF
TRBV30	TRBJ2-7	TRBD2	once	TGTGCCTGGAGTGCATTAGCGGGAGTTGGAGCCGAGCAGTACTTC	CAWSALAGVGAEQYF
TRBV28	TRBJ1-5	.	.	TGTGCCAGCAGTTTATTTTTAGGGGAGGGCCAGCCCCAGCATTTT	CASSLFLGEGQPQHF
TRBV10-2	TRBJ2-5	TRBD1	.	TGCGCCACGGCTGCGACAGGGCGTCAAGAGACCCAGTACTTC	CATAATGRQETQYF
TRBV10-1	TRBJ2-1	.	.	TGCGCCAGCAGTGGACAGGACAGTGAGCAGTTCTTC	CASSGQDSEQFF
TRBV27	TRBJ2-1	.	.	TGTGCCAGCAGTTTAAGCACCTACAATGAGCAGTTCTTC	CASSLSTYNEQFF
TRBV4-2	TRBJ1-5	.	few	TGTGCCAGCAGCCAGACACATAACAGGCATCAGCCCCAGCATTTT	CASSQTHNRHQPQHF
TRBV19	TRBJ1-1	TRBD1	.	TGTGCCAGTAGTATAGATGGACAGGCGAACACTGAAGCTTTCTTT	CASSIDGQANTEAFF
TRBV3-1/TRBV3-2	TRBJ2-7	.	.	TGTGCCAGCAGCCAAGGGCGCGGGGCGCAGTACTTC	CASSQGRGAQYF
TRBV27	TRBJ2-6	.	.	TGTGCCAGCAGCGGTTACTCTGGGGCCAACGTCCTGACTTTC	CASSGYSGANVLTF
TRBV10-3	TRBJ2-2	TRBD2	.	TGTGCCATCAGTGAGCTAGCGGCGAACACCGGGGAGCTGTTTTTT	CAISELAANTGELFF
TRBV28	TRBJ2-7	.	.	TGTGCCAGCAGTTTTCGGACAGATGCTTACGAGCAGTACTTC	CASSFRTDAYEQYF
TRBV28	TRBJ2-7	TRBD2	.	TGTGCCAGCAGTTTATTTGGTAGGCCCGTATCGTACCGGACTAGCTCCTACGAGCAGTACTTC	CASSLFGRPVSYRTSSYEQYF
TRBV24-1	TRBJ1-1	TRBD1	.	TGTGCCACCAGTGATGGACAGGGGAACACTGAAGCTTTCTTT	CATSDGQGNTEAFF
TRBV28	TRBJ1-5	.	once	TGTGCCAGCAGTTACAGGGACGGTCTTAGCAATCAGCCCCAGCATTTT	CASSYRDGLSNQPQHF
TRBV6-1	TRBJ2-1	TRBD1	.	TGTGCCAGCAGTGAAAGGGGGACAGGCCGACCCCCCAATGAGCAGTTCTTC	CASSERGTGRPPNEQFF
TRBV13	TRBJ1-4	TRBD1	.	TGTGCCAGCCGTCCAGGGGGCGATGAAAAACTGTTTTTT	CASRPGGDEKLFF
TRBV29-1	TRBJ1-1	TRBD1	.	TGCAGCGTTCCGGGACAGGGGAACACTGAAGCTTTCTTT	CSVPGQGNTEAFF
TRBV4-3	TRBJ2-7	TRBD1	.	TGCGCCAGCAGCCCACAAAGTACCCGGGACAGGGGATACCACGAGCAGTACTTC	CASSPQSTRDRGYHEQYF
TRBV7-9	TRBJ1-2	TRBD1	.	TGTGCCAGCAGCCCGCCGGGACAGGGATATGGCTACACCTTC	CASSPPGQGYGYTF